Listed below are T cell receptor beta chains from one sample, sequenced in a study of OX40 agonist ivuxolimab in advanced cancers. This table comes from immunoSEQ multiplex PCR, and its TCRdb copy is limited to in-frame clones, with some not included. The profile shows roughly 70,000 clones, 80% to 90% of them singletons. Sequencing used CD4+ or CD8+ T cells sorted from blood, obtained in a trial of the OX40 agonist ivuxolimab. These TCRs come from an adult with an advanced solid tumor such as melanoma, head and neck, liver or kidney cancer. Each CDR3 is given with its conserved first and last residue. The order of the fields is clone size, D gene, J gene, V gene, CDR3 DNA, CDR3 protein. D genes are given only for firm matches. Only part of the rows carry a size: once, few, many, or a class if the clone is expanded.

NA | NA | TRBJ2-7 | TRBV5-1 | TGCGCCAGCAGCAACGACAACTACGAGCAGTACTTC | CASSNDNYEQYF
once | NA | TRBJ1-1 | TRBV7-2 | TGTGCCAGCAGTCCTATGGGACGGCAAGCTTTCTTT | CASSPMGRQAFF
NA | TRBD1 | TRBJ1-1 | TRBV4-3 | TGCGCCAGCAGCCAAACAGGGGTCACTGAAGCTTTCTTT | CASSQTGVTEAFF
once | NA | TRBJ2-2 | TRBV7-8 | TGTGCCAGCAGCATTAACACCGGGGAGCTGTTTTTT | CASSINTGELFF
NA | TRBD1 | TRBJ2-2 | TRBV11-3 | TGTGCCAGCAGCTCCGAGGGACAGGGTAACACCGGGGAGCTGTTTTTT | CASSSEGQGNTGELFF
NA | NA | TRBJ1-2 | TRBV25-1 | TGTGCCAGCAGTGAACGGGGGGTCGTCTATGGCTACACCTTC | CASSERGVVYGYTF
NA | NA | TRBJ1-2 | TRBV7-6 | TGTGCCAGCAGCTTAGCTTTGGGGTATGGCTACACCTTC | CASSLALGYGYTF
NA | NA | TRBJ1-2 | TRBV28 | TGTGCCAGCAGTTATCAAAGTATAGATGGCTACACCTTC | CASSYQSIDGYTF
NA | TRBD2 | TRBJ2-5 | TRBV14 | TGTGCCAGCAGCCAAGACCGGTATCTAGCGGGCCAAGAGACCCAGTACTTC | CASSQDRYLAGQETQYF
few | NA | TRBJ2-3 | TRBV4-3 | TGCGCCAGCAGTCCTCGGACGGGTAGCACAGATACGCAGTATTTT | CASSPRTGSTDTQYF
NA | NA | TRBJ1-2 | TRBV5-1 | TGCGCCAGCAGCTTGCGTTTGGCAGGAGGGAATGGCTACACCTTC | CASSLRLAGGNGYTF
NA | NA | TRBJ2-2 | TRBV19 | TGTGCCAGTAGTATTTCTAGGAACACCGGGGAGCTGTTTTTT | CASSISRNTGELFF
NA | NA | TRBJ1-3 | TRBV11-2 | TGTGCCAGCAGCTTATCGAGTGCCTCTGGAAACACCATATATTTT | CASSLSSASGNTIYF
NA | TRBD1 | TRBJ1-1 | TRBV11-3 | TGTGCCAGCAGCTTCGACAGGGTCACTGAAGCTTTCTTT | CASSFDRVTEAFF
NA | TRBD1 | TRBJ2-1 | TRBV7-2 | TGTGCCAGCAGCTTCCGGGACAGGTGGAATGAGCAGTTCTTC | CASSFRDRWNEQFF
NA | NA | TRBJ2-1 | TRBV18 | TGTGCCAGCTCACCAGGGCAGGGGACGGGGAATGAGCAGTTCTTC | CASSPGQGTGNEQFF
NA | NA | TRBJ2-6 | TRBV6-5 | TGTGCCAGCAGGACGCTGGGATCTGGGGCCAACGTCCTGACTTTC | CASRTLGSGANVLTF
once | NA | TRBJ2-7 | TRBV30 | TGTGCCTGGAGTGCCGGACGGGACCACGAGCAGTACTTC | CAWSAGRDHEQYF
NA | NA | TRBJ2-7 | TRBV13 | TGTGCCAGCAGCTTAGGCCCGAGGGAAGGCTACGAGCAGTACTTC | CASSLGPREGYEQYF
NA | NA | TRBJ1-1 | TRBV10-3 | TGTGCCATCAGTGAGTCCCCGGAACGTGAAGCTTTCTTT | CAISESPEREAFF
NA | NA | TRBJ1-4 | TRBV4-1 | TGCGCCAGCAGCCAAGAAGGGGCAGGGTGGGAAAAACTGTTTTTT | CASSQEGAGWEKLFF
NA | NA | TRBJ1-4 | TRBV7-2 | TGTGCCAGCAGCCGCAGGGGTGGGGTTAATGAAAAACTGTTTTTT | CASSRRGGVNEKLFF
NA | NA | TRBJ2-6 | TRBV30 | TGTGCCTGGAGGTGGCAGCCCGACTCTGGGGCCAACGTCCTGACTTTC | CAWRWQPDSGANVLTF
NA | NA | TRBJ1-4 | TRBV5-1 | TGCGCCAGCAGGTGGGCCGACAGCCCAAATGAAAAACTGTTTTTT | CASRWADSPNEKLFF
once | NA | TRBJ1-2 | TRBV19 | TGTGCCAGTAGTATATTAAGTCCGGACCCAGCTAACTATGGCTACACCTTC | CASSILSPDPANYGYTF
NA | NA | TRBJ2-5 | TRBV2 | TGTGCCAGCAAAAGGGACCTTGATTCCTGGGAGACCCAGTACTTC | CASKRDLDSWETQYF
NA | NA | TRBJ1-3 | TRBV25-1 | TGTGCCAGCAGTGAACACATAGCGCCTGGAAACACCATATATTTT | CASSEHIAPGNTIYF
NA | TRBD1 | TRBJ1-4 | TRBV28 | TGTGCCAGCAGTTTATCCCTTCGGACAGGGGAGGATGAAAAACTGTTTTTT | CASSLSLRTGEDEKLFF
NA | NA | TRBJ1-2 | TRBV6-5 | TGTGCCAGCAGTAGCAGTGATGTCTATGGCTACACCTTC | CASSSSDVYGYTF
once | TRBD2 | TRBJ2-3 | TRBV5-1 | TGCGCCAGCAGCTTGGGACTAGCTGGCGGAGATACGCAGTATTTT | CASSLGLAGGDTQYF
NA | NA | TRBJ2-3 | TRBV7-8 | TGTGCCAGCAGCCCGAGGGAGCTAGCGTCCGATACGCAGTATTTT | CASSPRELASDTQYF
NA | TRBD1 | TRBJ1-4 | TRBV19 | TGTGCCAGTAGTATAGATAGGACAGGGGTCGCTGAAAAACTGTTTTTT | CASSIDRTGVAEKLFF
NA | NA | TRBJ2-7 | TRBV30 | TGTGCCTGGAGTGTAATCCAGGGGGGATCGTACGAGCAGTACTTC | CAWSVIQGGSYEQYF
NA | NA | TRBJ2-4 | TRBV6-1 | TGTGCCAGCAGCGGCTCGGGACGCCAGGGCATTCAGTACTTC | CASSGSGRQGIQYF
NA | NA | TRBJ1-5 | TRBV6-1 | TGTGCCAGCAAACTGGGAGGGGGAGGCAATCAGCCCCAGCATTTT | CASKLGGGGNQPQHF
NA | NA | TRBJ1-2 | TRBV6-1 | TGTGCCAGCAGTGATTGGCACATCTATGGCTACACCTTC | CASSDWHIYGYTF
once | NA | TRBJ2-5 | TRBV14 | TGTGCCAGCAGCCAAGGATCGGTGGGAGAGACCCAGTACTTC | CASSQGSVGETQYF
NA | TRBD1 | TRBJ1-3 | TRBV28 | TGTGCCAGCAGTTCACCGGGACAGAGCTCTGGAAACACCATATATTTT | CASSSPGQSSGNTIYF
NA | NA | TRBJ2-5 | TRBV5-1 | TGCGCCAGCAGCTTGTTAGAGACCCAGTACTTC | CASSLLETQYF
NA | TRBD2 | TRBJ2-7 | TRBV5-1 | TGCGCCAGCAGCTTGGACGGACTAGCGGACGAGCAGTACTTC | CASSLDGLADEQYF
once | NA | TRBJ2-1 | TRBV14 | TGTGCCAGCAGCCAAGATTTGCCGCGCGGAGATTACAATGAGCAGTTCTTC | CASSQDLPRGDYNEQFF
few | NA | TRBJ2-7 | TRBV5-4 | TGTGCCAGCAGCTCCCAAGGACGGGTCGGAGACGAGCAGTACTTC | CASSSQGRVGDEQYF
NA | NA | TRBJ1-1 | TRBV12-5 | TGTGCTAGTGGCTCCGGATACGTGGGCATGAACACTGAAGCTTTCTTT | CASGSGYVGMNTEAFF
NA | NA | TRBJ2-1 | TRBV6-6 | TGTGCCAGCAGTTACGGGGGGCCCGTTTACAATGAGCAGTTCTTC | CASSYGGPVYNEQFF
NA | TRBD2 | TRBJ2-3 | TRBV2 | TGTGCCAGCACTGGGACTAGCGGTAGCACAGATACGCAGTATTTT | CASTGTSGSTDTQYF
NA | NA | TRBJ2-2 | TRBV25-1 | TGTGCCAGCAGTCACACTCGGAAGAACACCGGGGAGCTGTTTTTT | CASSHTRKNTGELFF
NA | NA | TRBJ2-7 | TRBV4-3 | TGCGCCAGCAGCCAAGGGGTTCTCACAGGGACCTACGAGCAGTACTTC | CASSQGVLTGTYEQYF
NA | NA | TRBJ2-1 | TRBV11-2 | TGTGCCAGCAGCTTAACGGGGGTAAGCTCCTACAATGAGCAGTTCTTC | CASSLTGVSSYNEQFF
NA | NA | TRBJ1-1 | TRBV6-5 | TGTGCCAGCAGTTCATTAACCCGGAGGGCCACTGAAGCTTTCTTT | CASSSLTRRATEAFF
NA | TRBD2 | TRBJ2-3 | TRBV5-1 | TGCGCCAGCAGCCTTGATCGGGCGGGAGGGGGCACAGATACGCAGTATTTT | CASSLDRAGGGTDTQYF
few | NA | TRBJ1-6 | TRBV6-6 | TGTGCCAGCAGTTTCAACAGGGACGATTCACCCCTCCACTTT | CASSFNRDDSPLHF
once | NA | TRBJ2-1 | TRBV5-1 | TGCGCCAGCAGCTTGTTCGGAAACTACAATGAGCAGTTCTTC | CASSLFGNYNEQFF
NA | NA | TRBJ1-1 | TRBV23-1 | TGCGCCAGCAGTCAATCGGGGGGCTTAAGAGTGACTGAAGCTTTCTTT | CASSQSGGLRVTEAFF
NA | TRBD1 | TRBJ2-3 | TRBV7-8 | TGTGCCAGCAGCCAGGGACAGGGGAGGGTGGATACGCAGTATTTT | CASSQGQGRVDTQYF
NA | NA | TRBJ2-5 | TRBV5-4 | TGTGCCAGCAAACTCCCCGGGACCCGAGAGACCCAGTACTTC | CASKLPGTRETQYF
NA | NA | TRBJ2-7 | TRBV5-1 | TGCGCCAGCAGCTCGGGCGGCTCCTACGAGCAGTACTTC | CASSSGGSYEQYF
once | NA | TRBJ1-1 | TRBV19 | TGTGCCAGTACGAGGGGGGAAACTGAAGCTTTCTTT | CASTRGETEAFF
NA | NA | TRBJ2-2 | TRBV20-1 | TGCAGTGCTAGAGGGGCCGGGGAGCTGTTTTTT | CSARGAGELFF
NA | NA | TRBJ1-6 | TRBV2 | TGTGCCAGCAGTGGACAGGCGGGTTCACCCCTCCACTTT | CASSGQAGSPLHF
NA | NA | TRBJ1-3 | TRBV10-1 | TGCGCCAGCAACCCCCGAGCAGACTCTGGAAACACCATATATTTT | CASNPRADSGNTIYF